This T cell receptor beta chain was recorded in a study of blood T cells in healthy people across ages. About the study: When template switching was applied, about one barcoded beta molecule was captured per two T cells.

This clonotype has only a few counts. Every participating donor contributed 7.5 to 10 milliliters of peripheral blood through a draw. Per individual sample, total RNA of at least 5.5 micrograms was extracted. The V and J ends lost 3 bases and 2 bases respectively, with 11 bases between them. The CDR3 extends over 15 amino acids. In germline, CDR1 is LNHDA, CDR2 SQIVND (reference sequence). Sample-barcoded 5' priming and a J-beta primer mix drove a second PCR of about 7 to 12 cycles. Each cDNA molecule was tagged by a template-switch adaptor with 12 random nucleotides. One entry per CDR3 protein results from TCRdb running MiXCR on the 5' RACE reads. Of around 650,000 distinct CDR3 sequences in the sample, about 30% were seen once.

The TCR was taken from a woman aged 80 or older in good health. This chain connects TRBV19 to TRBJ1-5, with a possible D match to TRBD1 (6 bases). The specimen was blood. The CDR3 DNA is TGTGCCAGTAGTATCCCCGGGGGCCGCAATCAGCCCCAGCATTTT. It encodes CASSIPGGRNQPQHF.